This T cell receptor (beta chain) comes out of a study of memory CD4+ T cells and cytomegalovirus serostatus. General observations from the study: A US-trained random forest predicted CMV serostatus with median AUC about 0.92. The CMV-associated TCR signature appears largely within the CD4+ memory repertoire.

V lost 4 bases and J lost 8, with 15 bases in between. The CDR3 spans 14 residues. Germline V CDR1 and CDR2: SGHKS, YYEKEE (reference sequence). Clones were sequenced by immunoSEQ multiplex PCR, and TCRdb holds only the in-frame ones, with some missing. The sample includes 50,000 to 70,000 clones, more than 60% of them seen just once. Regarding this clone: Its antigen is unidentified.

Single viable CD3+CD4+CD8-CD45RO+ cells were sorted as the memory CD4+ T cells. CD4+ T cells were isolated by positive magnetic selection. The V gene is TRBV5-5, the J gene TRBJ1-4; D is unclear. Sequencing was performed on memory CD4+ T cells from blood. This TCR was sampled from an adult in good health and CMV-seronegative. The CDR3 DNA sequence: TGTGCCAGCAGCGTCCTGGCAGTCGACGAAAAACTGTTTTTT. Translation: CASSVLAVDEKLFF.